This T cell receptor (beta chain) emerged from a study of Tregs in tolerant kidney transplant recipients (dated 2019 in TCRdb). Context from the whole study: Additional Treg samples were obtained from an approximately three-day mixed lymphocyte reaction with belatacept, with some samples followed by a roughly five-day donor restimulation, before recipient CD4+CD25+CD127- cells were sorted. Antibodies distinguished recipient from donor cells when sorting primary belatacept mixed lymphocyte reaction cultures. The study applied TCRbeta sequencing to find donor-specific regulatory T cells before combined kidney and bone marrow transplantation and then followed those same cells after transplant. TCRbeta repertoire sequencing was used in a few healthy controls to compare several ways of expanding Tregs specific for an allogeneic donor.

Overall results and qualifications from the work: Biological reproducibility was not directly addressed, though technical replication error appeared minimal. Expanding Tregs with activated donor B cells appeared to identify the most biologically relevant and donor-specific TCRbeta repertoire. Because only a small number of patients were included, the study had limitations, and the results will need to be validated in larger populations as well as under other immunosuppression protocols.

As concerns this clone: The target of this receptor is not known. No per-base quality is available; no much larger clone lies one base away.

Based on the germline V gene (reference sequence), the CDR1 and CDR2 sequences are SEHNR and FQNEAQ. Between the V and J ends, shortened by 2 bases and 4 bases respectively, the junction contains 3 bases. Inclusive of the bounding cysteine and phenylalanine, the CDR3 is 12 residues long. The only DNA kept is the CDR3, 36 bases in frame from the first base. Blood from healthy controls was obtained either from healthy volunteers or as purchased buffy coats. Healthy control blood was processed to PBMCs with a Ficoll density gradient and then cryopreserved, whereas patient PBMCs were collected both before and after transplant. Genomic DNA was extracted from sorted cells with the QIAGEN DNeasy Blood and Tissue Kit for TCRbeta CDR3 sequencing. High-throughput TCRbeta CDR3 sequencing, which included PCR amplification with bias correction and internal controls, was done commercially through immunoSEQ. The paper's processing steps were these. Unique productive TCRbeta sequences were defined by CDR3 nucleotide sequence when primers matched and otherwise by CDR3 amino acid sequence together with Vbeta and Jbeta genes. A sequence was defined as donor-reactive if the sequence was expanded at least 5-fold in CFSE-low cells compared with unstimulated cells and had a frequency of at least 0.01% in CFSE-low cells. Jensen-Shannon divergence calculated on the top 100 TCRbeta sequences ranked by frequency was used to measure repertoire divergence. For any sample with multiple sequencing runs, sorting error was corrected in each run separately before the runs were pooled. This immuneACCESS table, as held by TCRdb, lists in-frame sequences with V and J called but not all clones. Of the missing ones, under half trace to an unresolved V gene in checked studies; the others have no known cause. That table supplies the V and J calls and clone size; D and trimming were determined from the DNA. The sample table holds approximately 41,000 clones, of which roughly 95% were seen once. Clones ranked in the top ten supply 0.37% of the sample.

Sequencing was performed on Tregs from blood cultured with allogeneic cells. This receptor was identified in a human donor in good health. The sequence links TRBV7-9 to TRBJ2-1, with an unclear D gene assignment. For the CDR3, the sequence is CASSLSYNEQFF. The bases read TGTGCCAGCAGCTTATCGTACAATGAGCAGTTCTTC.